A selection of T cell receptor beta chains follows, all from one sample in a study of shared clonotypes between healthy human individuals. Here immunoSEQ multiplex PCR was the method, and the copy in TCRdb shows in-frame clones only, minus some. The table has 2 million to 2.5 million clones, approximately 95% seen once. The sequencing sample was made of naive CD4+ T cells sorted from blood. These receptors all stem from a man between 18 and 35 years old in good health. Each CDR3 is given with its conserved first and last residue. A D gene is named only where the DNA matches it firmly. Some rows mark clone size as missing; the rest say once, few, many or name a class of expanded clone.

-	TRBV19	-	TRBJ2-5	CASSTRETQYF	TGTGCCAGTAGTACGAGGGAGACCCAGTACTTC
TRBD2	TRBV5-1	-	TRBJ2-7	CASSLGTSGRISYEQYF	TGCGCCAGCAGCTTAGGGACTAGCGGGAGAATTTCCTACGAGCAGTACTTC
TRBD2	TRBV18	-	TRBJ2-1	CASSPPGREGNEQFF	TGTGCCAGCTCACCACCGGGGAGGGAAGGCAATGAGCAGTTCTTC
-	TRBV6-5	-	TRBJ1-6	CASSRDRDSPLHF	TGTGCCAGCAGTCGAGACCGGGATTCACCCCTCCACTTT
-	TRBV4-3	-	TRBJ2-3	CASSQDPVSRALIGTDTQYF	TGCGCCAGCAGCCAAGATCCGGTGTCCAGGGCCTTGATAGGCACAGATACGCAGTATTTT
TRBD1	TRBV5-6	-	TRBJ1-1	CASSLWTGAASTEAFF	TGTGCCAGCAGCTTGTGGACAGGGGCAGCGAGCACTGAAGCTTTCTTT
-	TRBV20-1	-	TRBJ1-1	CSARDSDEAFF	TGCAGTGCTAGGGACAGTGACGAAGCTTTCTTT
-	TRBV5-8	-	TRBJ2-1	CASSFNLGSGYNEQFF	TGTGCCAGCAGCTTCAACCTAGGATCAGGGTACAATGAGCAGTTCTTC
-	TRBV5-4	-	TRBJ1-4	CASSLGLNEKLFF	TGTGCCAGCAGCTTGGGACTCAATGAAAAACTGTTTTTT
TRBD2	TRBV2	-	TRBJ2-2	CASNKAGVSNTGELFF	TGTGCCAGCAACAAAGCGGGGGTCTCGAACACCGGGGAGCTGTTTTTT
TRBD1	TRBV7-9	-	TRBJ2-5	CASSWSGGSGETQYF	TGTGCCAGCAGCTGGTCAGGGGGCTCGGGAGAGACCCAGTACTTC
TRBD2	TRBV10-3	-	TRBJ2-7	CAISGGGSSYEQYF	TGTGCCATCAGTGGCGGGGGGAGCTCCTACGAGCAGTACTTC
TRBD2	TRBV11-2	-	TRBJ2-7	CASSSGLAHEQYF	TGTGCCAGCAGCTCGGGACTAGCCCACGAGCAGTACTTC
TRBD1	TRBV10-1	-	TRBJ1-1	CATVHPRGPPRVAFF	TGCGCCACTGTTCACCCCAGGGGGCCCCCCCGGGTAGCTTTCTTT
-	TRBV6-5	once	TRBJ2-7	CASSRTGSYEQYF	TGTGCCAGCAGTCGAACAGGGAGCTACGAGCAGTACTTC
TRBD2	TRBV7-2	-	TRBJ2-3	CASSLAPSGSGTDTQYF	TGTGCCAGCAGCTTAGCACCTAGCGGGAGTGGCACAGATACGCAGTATTTT
-	TRBV4-1	-	TRBJ2-7	CASSQDRESSRGEQYF	TGCGCCAGCAGCCAAGATCGTGAGAGTTCGAGGGGAGAGCAGTACTTC